This T cell receptor (beta chain) came from a study of T-cell memory formation after mild COVID-19. Whole-study findings and limits: Mainly CM and EM harbored the contracting CD4+ clones; mainly EMRA harbored the CD8+ ones. Clonal second-wave expansions that peaked on day 37 had unconfirmed SARS-CoV-2 specificity.

This clonotype was observed a few times. As yet, its antigen is unknown. This CDR3 has 12 residues. Trimming left V 0 bases short and J 9 bases short, with 7 bases between. The germline V gene encodes CDR1 SGHRS and CDR2 YFSETQ. TCR alpha and TCR beta cDNA libraries carrying sample barcodes and UMIs came from 5'RACE with constant-segment primers. TCRdb re-called the 5' RACE reads through MiXCR, storing one row per CDR3 protein. The sample shows 540,000 or so distinct CDR3 sequences, 20% of them seen only once. V and J are TRBV5-1 and TRBJ2-1; possible D gene TRBD1, 6 bases. This receptor was obtained from an adult woman who had mild COVID-19 (a few samples of this study predate the infection). Cell type and time point are not known. Sequencing used PBMCs or a T cell subset sorted from them (not recorded which). The chain's CDR3 is CASSLAGVEQFF. The CDR3 region has the DNA TGCGCCAGCAGCTTGGCAGGGGTTGAGCAGTTCTTC.